The T cell receptor (beta chain) described here comes from a study of graft-versus-host responses after intestinal transplantation. The assay was immunoSEQ multiplex PCR, and TCRdb's table has in-frame clones only and misses some. This repertoire shows more than 90,000 clones, approximately 94% found once; its top ten account for 0.23%. CDR1 and CDR2 (germline): SGHNT, YYREEE (reference sequence). Unmatched junction bases numbered 12, after V lost 9 bases and J lost 3 bases. The CDR3 runs 15 residues. Points on this clone: The target antigen is unknown.

The receptor was derived from a human donor who was the organ donor for an intestinal transplant. V is TRBV5-4 and J is TRBJ2-1, with TRBD2 matching over 7 bases. The sample in question was unstimulated CD4+ T cells sorted from spleen or lymph node cells, obtained before transplant. Here the CDR3 reads CAIRERLADYNEQFF. Here the CDR3 DNA reads TGTGCCATCCGAGAGCGGCTAGCGGACTACAATGAGCAGTTCTTC.